What follows are 26 T cell receptor beta chains derived from one specimen sequenced in a study of T cells in Graves' hyperthyroidism and ophthalmopathy. From RNA transcripts, TCR beta CDR3 regions were amplified. The study used the HTBI primer set for a first-round RT-PCR of the TCR CDR3. TCRdb processed the multiplex PCR reads anew with MiXCR; each CDR3 protein has one entry. Among about 280,000 distinct CDR3 sequences, less than 30% were seen once, and the ten largest hold more than 25%. The sample comprised blood. These receptor sequences come from a man in his forties or fifties with Graves' hyperthyroidism that later progressed to Graves' ophthalmopathy.

This clonotype has only a few counts. The J gene is TRBJ1-1, the V gene TRBV18, with TRBD1 as a possible D gene (6 bases). Germline CDR1 reads KGHSH; CDR2 reads LQKENI. The CDR3 runs to 14 residues. Trimming shortened V by 2 bases and J by 3 bases, and 10 bases separated the two germline ends. In DNA, the CDR3 is TGTGCCAGCTCACCAAACAGGGCGGACACTGAAGCTTTCTTT. Its protein is CASSPNRADTEAFF.

The chain has TRBV20-1 and TRBJ2-5; 12 bases line up with TRBD1. The CDR3 has 15 residues. CDR1 and CDR2 from the germline V gene are DFQATT and SNEGSKA (reference sequence). V gave up 0 bases and J gave up 5 bases; unmatched junction bases: 4. CDR3 loop: CSAREGTGGWETQYF. The CDR3, as DNA: TGCAGTGCTAGAGAGGGGACAGGGGGCTGGGAGACCCAGTACTTC.

This clonotype was recorded many times. The J gene is TRBJ2-5, the V gene TRBV10-1; possibly TRBD1 for D (5 bases). The CDR3 runs 13 residues. V lost 6 bases and J 7 bases, leaving 15 bases between the germline ends. Germline CDR1 and CDR2: WNHNN and SYGVQD (reference sequence). The DNA for the CDR3 is TGCGCCAGCAGGGCTGACAGCTCGGGGACCCAGTACTTC. Protein sequence: CASRADSSGTQYF.

This clonotype occurred many times. The chain links TRBV28 to TRBJ1-1; TRBD1 is a possible D gene (5 bases). V shed 5 bases and J shed 4 bases, with 14 bases lying between them. Germline CDR1 and CDR2: MDHEN and SYDVKM. The CDR3 runs to 14 residues. Here the CDR3 DNA reads TGTGCCAGCAGTCCGGGGGGATTGGGCACTGAAGCTTTCTTT. Amino acid sequence: CASSPGGLGTEAFF.

This clonotype has a single count. CDR3: CASSGPVTYEQYF. Here the CDR3 DNA reads TGCGCCAGCAGTGGTCCGGTGACCTACGAGCAGTACTTC. This sequence joins TRBV10-1 and TRBJ2-7; D remains ambiguous. The CDR3 consists of 13 residues. Between the trimmed V and J ends, which lost 4 bases and 2 bases, there was a span of 9 bases. CDR1 and CDR2 from the germline V gene are WNHNN and SYGVQD (reference sequence).

This clonotype showed up many times. The chain uses TRBV29-1 and TRBJ1-1, with 7 bases aligning to TRBD1. Looked up from germline, CDR1 is SQVTM and CDR2 is ANQGSEA. This CDR3 contains 14 residues. Germline trimming cut 4 bases from V and 4 bases from J; bases unmatched to any gene: 9. CDR3 bases: TGCAGCGTTGGTCTCAGGGGGGACGGCACTGAAGCTTTCTTT. Translation gives CSVGLRGDGTEAFF.

This clonotype has ten or more counts. The chain combines TRBV10-3 with TRBJ1-2, with 9 bases matching TRBD1. Losses at the gene ends were 4 bases for V and 13 bases for J; bases not matched to a gene: 4. Per the germline V gene, CDR1 is ENHRY and CDR2 is SYGVKD. The CDR3 spans 11 residues. In nucleotides, the CDR3 is TGTGCCATCAGTGGGGACAGGGTATGCACCTTC. As protein: CAISGDRVCTF.

This chain joins TRBV6-2 or TRBV6-3 and TRBJ2-7, with 10 bases matching TRBD2. Germline assignment: CDR1 MNHEY and CDR2 SVGEGT. The CDR3 has 15 residues. The V segment lost 2 bases and the J segment 5 bases; nucleotides outside the gene matches: 6. CDR3 loop: CASSYVQAGGHEQYF. CDR3 in DNA: TGTGCCAGCAGTTACGTTCAAGCGGGAGGGCACGAGCAGTACTTC.

The genes are TRBV2 and TRBJ2-7, with 10 positions matching TRBD2. Unmatched junction bases numbered 11, after V lost 8 bases and J lost 1 base. From germline, CDR1 is SNHLY and CDR2 FYNNEI. This CDR3 spans 16 amino acids. DNA of the CDR3: TGTGCCAGCTCTAAAGGCCCACTAGCGGGGTCCTACGAGCAGTACTTC. It yields the protein CASSKGPLAGSYEQYF.

This clonotype was seen repeatedly, ten times or more. This clone may be a read error of a much larger clone one base away. The chain carries TRBV10-3 and TRBJ1-1; TRBD1 matches 7 bases. The CDR3 has 13 residues. Per the germline V gene, CDR1 is ENHRY and CDR2 is SYGVKD. The CDR3 nucleotides read TGTGCCATCATGGGGGACAGAAACACTGGAGCTTTCTTT. Translated: CAIMGDRNTGAFF.

This chain connects TRBV10-3 to TRBJ2-7; D gene uncertain. V lost 0 bases and J lost 1, with 10 bases in between. CDR3 size: 15 residues. Germline V CDR1 and CDR2: ENHRY, SYGVKD. CDR3 protein: CAISESLGQSYEQYF. DNA for the CDR3: TGTGCCATCAGTGAGTCGCTCGGGCAGTCCTACGAGCAGTACTTC.

This clonotype was seen many times. The chain employs TRBV12-3 or TRBV12-4 and TRBJ1-5; possibly TRBD1 for D (5 bases). Trimming pared 3 bases from V and 9 bases from J, leaving 15 bases between. CDR3 length: 14 residues. The CDR3, as DNA: TGTGCCAGCAGTTTCTCGGGGCCCCAGGTGCCCCAGCATTTT. This gives the protein CASSFSGPQVPQHF.

This chain connects TRBV12-3 or TRBV12-4 to TRBJ1-1, with D perhaps TRBD1 (6 bases). There are 14 residues in the CDR3. Trimming pared 5 bases from V and 6 bases from J, leaving 16 bases between. This CDR3 reads CASSPGGDTAEAFF. The CDR3, as DNA: TGTGCCAGCAGTCCCGGGGGGGACACCGCTGAAGCTTTCTTT.

This clonotype was recorded many times. This chain joins TRBV10-3 and TRBJ1-1; 7 nucleotides agree with TRBD1. The ends lost 5 bases at V and 3 bases at J; junction bases unmatched: 3. The CDR3 is made up of 13 amino acids. Per germline, CDR1 ENHRY and CDR2 SYGVKD. Here the CDR3 reads CAISWDSDTEAFF. The CDR3 bases are TGTGCCATCAGTTGGGACAGTGACACTGAAGCTTTCTTT.

This clonotype was seen repeatedly, ten times or more. The rearrangement uses TRBV6-1 and TRBJ2-5; TRBD2 agrees at 13 bases. The CDR3 contains 17 residues. V lost 5 bases and J lost 3; bases outside the gene matches: 9. Looked up from germline, CDR1 is MNHNS and CDR2 is SASEGT. CDR3 sequence reads: CASSRRLAGGLKETQYF. CDR3 DNA: TGTGCCAGCAGTCGCCGACTAGCGGGAGGACTCAAAGAGACCCAGTACTTC.

This clonotype showed up many times. This rearrangement joins TRBV10-3 to TRBJ2-5; 7 bases fit TRBD1. CDR1 and CDR2 (germline): ENHRY, SYGVKD. CDR3 length: 13 amino acids. Trimming removed 6 bases from V and 2 bases from J; junction bases left unmatched: 3. The CDR3 region has the DNA TGTGCCATCAGGGGGACAGAGCAAGAGACCCAGTACTTC. Translation: CAIRGTEQETQYF.

This clonotype came up many times. The rearrangement uses TRBV7-9 and TRBJ2-7, with 11 bases identical to TRBD1. Unmatched junction bases numbered 7, after V lost 2 bases and J lost 4 bases. The CDR3 consists of 16 residues. The V gene's germline CDR1 is SEHNR and CDR2 FQNEAQ (reference sequence). CDR3 in DNA: TGTGCCAGCAGCTTAAGGGGACAGGGGGGATCATACGAGCAGTACTTC. This translates into CASSLRGQGGSYEQYF.

This clonotype came up many times. The V call is TRBV24-1, the J call TRBJ2-7; 9 bases map to TRBD2. Germline assignment: CDR1 KGHDR and CDR2 SFDVKD. This CDR3 is built from 16 residues. J lost 0 bases, V lost 4 bases, and 6 bases had no gene match. In nucleotides, the CDR3 is TGTGCCACCAGTGACCCCAGCGGGAGGAGCTCCTACGAGCAGTACTTC. Amino acids: CATSDPSGRSSYEQYF.

This clonotype was seen only a few times. The rearrangement joins TRBV11-1 to TRBJ1-2; D gene ambiguous. Germline CDR1 and CDR2: SGHAT and FQDESV (reference sequence). V was clipped by 5 bases and J by 8 bases, with 24 bases between them. The length of the CDR3 is 16 residues. The CDR3 DNA sequence: TGTGCCAGCAGCCCCCGTGGCTATACGGGCGTGGGGGGCTACACCTTC. This sequence encodes CASSPRGYTGVGGYTF.

This clonotype was seen ten or more times. The chain combines TRBV13 with TRBJ1-6; 9 bases match TRBD1. The V gene's germline CDR1 is PRHDT and CDR2 FYEKMQ (reference sequence). The J segment lost 7 bases and the V segment lost 6 bases, leaving 4 bases of the junction unmatched. This CDR3 is built from 14 residues. CDR3 nucleotides: TGTGCCAGCAGATCCGGGACAGGGAATTCACCCCTCCACTTT. It codes for CASRSGTGNSPLHF.

This clonotype was counted a single time. The rearrangement joins TRBV6-4 to TRBJ2-6; a weak D match, TRBD1 (5 bases). CDR3 length equals 18 residues. Germline values: CDR1 MRHNA, CDR2 SNTAGT. Trimming removed 4 bases at V and 0 bases at J, with 16 bases between. Here the CDR3 DNA reads TGTGCCAGCAGTGGACTCCTCCCAGGGCACTCTGGGGCCAACGTCCTGACTTTC. Protein sequence: CASSGLLPGHSGANVLTF.

This clonotype was counted at least ten times. The genes are TRBV6-2 or TRBV6-3 and TRBJ1-5; D gene unclear. The length of the CDR3 is 13 residues. The ends were cut back, 6 bases at V and 5 bases at J, with 11 bases in the middle. CDR1 MNHEY and CDR2 SVGEGT come from the germline V gene. CDR3 sequence: CASSPIGDQPQHF. The CDR3 DNA sequence: TGTGCCAGCAGCCCCATCGGGGATCAGCCCCAGCATTTT.

This clonotype showed up many times. V gene TRBV6-1 combines with J gene TRBJ1-1, with a weak D call TRBD1 (6 bases). The CDR3 runs to 12 residues. Trimming shortened V by 8 bases and J by 3 bases, and 10 bases separated the two germline ends. Germline lookup yields CDR1 MNHNS and CDR2 SASEGT. The CDR3 bases are TGTGCCAGCGGGACACCTTACACTGAAGCTTTCTTT. It codes for CASGTPYTEAFF.

The rearrangement joins TRBV6-1 to TRBJ2-2; the D gene is possibly TRBD1 (6 bases). Germline lookup yields CDR1 MNHNS and CDR2 SASEGT. This CDR3 spans 13 amino acids. The V end lost 6 bases, the J end lost 5 bases, and 10 bases lay between the germline ends. The chain's CDR3 is CASSQTGTGELFF. The DNA of the CDR3 is TGTGCCAGCAGCCAGACAGGTACCGGGGAGCTGTTTTTT.

This clonotype showed up many times. The chain couples TRBV6-1 to TRBJ2-5; 9 bases fit TRBD2. V gave up 1 base and J gave up 2 bases; unmatched junction bases: 5. Per germline, CDR1 MNHNS and CDR2 SASEGT. This CDR3 spans 16 amino acids. CDR3 bases: TGTGCCAGCAGTGAAGTGACTAGCGGCCCGCAAGAGACCCAGTACTTC. Protein product: CASSEVTSGPQETQYF.

This clonotype was detected ten times or more. The V gene is TRBV4-1, the J gene TRBJ2-2; D not resolved. V was clipped by 2 bases and J by 1 base, with 5 bases between them. Per the germline V gene, CDR1 is MGHRA and CDR2 is YSYEKL. The CDR3 has 14 residues. CDR3 protein: CASSQWENTGELFF. DNA for the CDR3: TGCGCCAGCAGCCAATGGGAGAACACCGGGGAGCTGTTTTTT.